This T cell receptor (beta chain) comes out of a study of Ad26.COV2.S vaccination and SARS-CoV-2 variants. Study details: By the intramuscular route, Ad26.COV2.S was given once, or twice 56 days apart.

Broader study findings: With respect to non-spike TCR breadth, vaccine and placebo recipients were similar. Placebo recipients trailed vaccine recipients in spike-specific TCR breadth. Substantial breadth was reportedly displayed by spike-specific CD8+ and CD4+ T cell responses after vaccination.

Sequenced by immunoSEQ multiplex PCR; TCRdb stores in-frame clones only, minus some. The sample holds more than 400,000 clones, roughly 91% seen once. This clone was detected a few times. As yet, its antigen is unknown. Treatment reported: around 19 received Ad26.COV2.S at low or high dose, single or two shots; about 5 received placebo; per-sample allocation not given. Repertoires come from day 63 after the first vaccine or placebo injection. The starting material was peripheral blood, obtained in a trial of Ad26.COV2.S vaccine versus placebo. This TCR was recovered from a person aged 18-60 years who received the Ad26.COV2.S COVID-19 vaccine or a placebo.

As DNA, the CDR3 is TGTGCCAGCAGGCCACAGGGGTCCTCCTACGAGCAGTACTTC. Protein: CASRPQGSSYEQYF. J is TRBJ2-7 and V is TRBV7-2; 7 nucleotides match TRBD1. This CDR3 is 14 amino acids long. Germline V lookup: CDR1 SGHTA, CDR2 FQGNSA. The trim removed 6 bases at V and 0 bases at J, leaving 5 bases unmatched.